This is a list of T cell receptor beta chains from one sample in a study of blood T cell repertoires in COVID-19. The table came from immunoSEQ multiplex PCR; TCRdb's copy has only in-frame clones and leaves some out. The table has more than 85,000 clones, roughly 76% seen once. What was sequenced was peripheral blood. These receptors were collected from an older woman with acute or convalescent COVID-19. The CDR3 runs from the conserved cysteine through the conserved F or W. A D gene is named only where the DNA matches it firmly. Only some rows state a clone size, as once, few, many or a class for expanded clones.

DNA: TGTGCCAGCAGCCAAGACAGCTATGGCTACACCTTC; CDR3: CASSQDSYGYTF; J: TRBJ1-2; D: -; size: once; V: TRBV3-1/TRBV3-2
DNA: TGTGCCAGCTCACCGGTCAGGGAAGAGACCCAGTACTTC; CDR3: CASSPVREETQYF; J: TRBJ2-5; D: -; size: -; V: TRBV18
DNA: TGCAGCGTGACAGGGTCCTCATCCTACGAGCAGTACTTC; CDR3: CSVTGSSSYEQYF; J: TRBJ2-7; D: TRBD1; size: -; V: TRBV29-1
DNA: TGCAGCGTTGAAGATAGGACACAATCAACCGGGGAGCTGTTTTTT; CDR3: CSVEDRTQSTGELFF; J: TRBJ2-2; D: -; size: -; V: TRBV29-1
DNA: TGCAGCGTTGAGCCCGACAGGATCTATGGCTACACCTTC; CDR3: CSVEPDRIYGYTF; J: TRBJ1-2; D: -; size: few; V: TRBV29-1
DNA: TGTGCCAGCCGGACAGGAGCCTATGGCTACACCTTC; CDR3: CASRTGAYGYTF; J: TRBJ1-2; D: TRBD1; size: -; V: TRBV2
DNA: TGCGCCACTACGAACCGGGACAGGAAAAATCGATCAATATCTCAGCCCCAGCATTTT; CDR3: CATTNRDRKNRSISQPQHF; J: TRBJ1-5; D: TRBD1; size: -; V: TRBV5-1
DNA: TGCGCCAGCAGCTTGGGAGGTGGGGCCGGTCAGCCCCAGCATTTT; CDR3: CASSLGGGAGQPQHF; J: TRBJ1-5; D: -; size: -; V: TRBV5-1
DNA: TGTGCCAGCAGCGGACAAATAGATTCACCCCTCCACTTT; CDR3: CASSGQIDSPLHF; J: TRBJ1-6; D: -; size: -; V: TRBV12-3/TRBV12-4
DNA: TGTGCCTGGAGTGTTCCCGAAGCGCCCTACGAGCAGTACTTC; CDR3: CAWSVPEAPYEQYF; J: TRBJ2-7; D: -; size: -; V: TRBV30
DNA: TGTGCCAGCAGCCAAGATGGGCCAGGGAGGGCCAAAAACATTCAGTACTTC; CDR3: CASSQDGPGRAKNIQYF; J: TRBJ2-4; D: -; size: -; V: TRBV3-1/TRBV3-2
DNA: TGTGCCAGCAGTCCACTATTCGGCAATGAGCAGTTCTTC; CDR3: CASSPLFGNEQFF; J: TRBJ2-1; D: -; size: few; V: TRBV6-5
DNA: TGCGCCAGCAGTGAATCAGGGACTCAGAACACTGAAGCTTTCTTT; CDR3: CASSESGTQNTEAFF; J: TRBJ1-1; D: -; size: -; V: TRBV10-1
DNA: TGTGCTAGTGGTCTGTGGGACAGGGTCCTCCTCAATGGCTACACCTTC; CDR3: CASGLWDRVLLNGYTF; J: TRBJ1-2; D: TRBD1; size: -; V: TRBV12-5
DNA: TGCAGCGTTGACCGCAGGGTGGGTGGCTACACCTTC; CDR3: CSVDRRVGGYTF; J: TRBJ1-2; D: -; size: once; V: TRBV29-1
DNA: TGTGCCAGCAGCGTAGTTGGGACAGGGATCAACGAGCAGTACTTC; CDR3: CASSVVGTGINEQYF; J: TRBJ2-7; D: TRBD1; size: -; V: TRBV9
DNA: TGTGCCAGCAGCGCTGTGGGGACAGGGACCAACGAGCAGTACTTC; CDR3: CASSAVGTGTNEQYF; J: TRBJ2-7; D: TRBD1; size: many; V: TRBV9
DNA: TGTGCCAGCAGCTCGGATAGCGGGACCTCTGGAAACACCATATATTTT; CDR3: CASSSDSGTSGNTIYF; J: TRBJ1-3; D: -; size: -; V: TRBV11-3
DNA: TGTGCCAGCAGCTTAAGGTCGGAGGCGGGGAATACGCAGTATTTT; CDR3: CASSLRSEAGNTQYF; J: TRBJ2-3; D: -; size: -; V: TRBV7-3
DNA: TGTGCCAGCAGCCCACAGGGGACGAACACCGGGGAGCTGTTTTTT; CDR3: CASSPQGTNTGELFF; J: TRBJ2-2; D: TRBD1; size: -; V: TRBV7-7
DNA: TGTGCCAGCAGTTCCCAGGGTTTCCCCGAGCAGTACTTC; CDR3: CASSSQGFPEQYF; J: TRBJ2-7; D: -; size: few; V: TRBV12-3/TRBV12-4
DNA: TGTGCCAGCAGCGTGACAGGATTCTCTTCACCCCTCCACTTT; CDR3: CASSVTGFSSPLHF; J: TRBJ1-6; D: -; size: -; V: TRBV9